This TCR beta chain was obtained from a study of Graves' ophthalmopathy and Graves' hyperthyroidism. Germline V gene sequence: CDR1 MNHEY, CDR2 SVGEGT. Trimming cost V 2 bases and J 3 bases, with 7 bases left between them. CDR3 length: 13 amino acids. RNA transcripts were the source from which TCR beta CDR3 regions were amplified. The workflow started with a first-round RT-PCR run with HTBI primers and then moved on to a second-round multiplex PCR. TCRdb re-called the multiplex PCR reads with MiXCR, one entry per CDR3 protein. The sample has about 340,000 distinct CDR3 sequences, under 20% seen once; the top ten hold about 12%. This clonotype was seen many times.

V gene TRBV6-2 or TRBV6-3 combines with J gene TRBJ1-2, with D unclear. The specimen was peripheral blood. The sequence was collected from an adult man with Graves' ophthalmopathy. In DNA form, the CDR3 reads TGTGCCAGCAGTTACAAGAGGGACTATGGCTACACCTTC. This codes for CASSYKRDYGYTF.